The 22 T cell receptor beta chains reported below all come from one sample, sequenced in a study of monozygotic twins with inflammatory bowel disease. TCRdb re-called the 5' RACE reads and shows each CDR3 protein once, DNA omitted. The data show about 41,000 distinct CDR3 sequences, and the top ten clones hold 5% to 6%. Sequencing input: blood. The origin of the receptors is a human donor with ulcerative colitis or Crohn's disease, or a healthy co-twin of an affected twin (not recorded which).

V and J are TRBV18 and TRBJ1-1; TCRdb reports TRBD1, a call that lacks DNA to check it against. Germline CDR1 and CDR2: KGHSH and LQKENI. CDR3 length: 14 amino acids. The CDR3 here is CASSMSGGDTEAFF.

This chain uses TRBV2 with TRBJ1-2. The CDR3 consists of 14 residues. CDR1 is SNHLY, CDR2 FYNNEI, per germline. CDR3 sequence reads: CASTPSRTAYGYTF. The complete variable domain, with remaining parts taken from reference TRBV2 and TRBJ1-2, reads EPEVTQTPSHQVTQMGQEVILRCVPISNHLYFYWYRQILGQKVEFLVSFYNNEISEKSEIFDDQFSVERPDGSNFTLKIRSTKLEDSAMYFCASTPSRTAYGYTFGSGTRLTVV.

The J gene is TRBJ2-7, the V gene TRBV12-3 or TRBV12-4; TCRdb's D call, TRBD1, is unchecked because there is no DNA. The CDR3 totals 14 residues. The CDR3 spells CASSQRGGLNEQYF.

The J gene is TRBJ1-5, the V gene TRBV20-1; checking the TCRdb D call of TRBD1 is not possible without DNA. The CDR3 sequence is 16 residues long. The germline gives CDR1 DFQATT, CDR2 SNEGSKA (reference sequence). The CDR3 is CSARPDRAGSNQPQHF.

V is TRBV20-1 and J is TRBJ2-2. The CDR3 totals 13 residues. Germline CDR1 DFQATT, CDR2 SNEGSKA (reference sequence). The CDR3 loop reads CSANLANTGELFF.

The V and J genes are TRBV29-1 and TRBJ1-1; as DNA is missing, the TRBD1 call by TCRdb cannot be tested. Germline values: CDR1 SQVTM, CDR2 ANQGSEA. The CDR3 is 13 residues long. This CDR3 is CSVATGVATEAFF.

The chain couples TRBV4-1 to TRBJ2-1; TCRdb proposes TRBD1, but this gene call is untestable without DNA. CDR1 and CDR2 from the germline V gene are MGHRA and YSYEKL. This CDR3 spans 17 amino acids. CDR3 protein: CASSQPSTGFGDNEQFF.

The chain recombines TRBV11-2 with TRBJ2-1; the D call of TRBD1 rests on TCRdb alone, since no DNA is present to check it. Germline V gives CDR1 SGHAT, CDR2 FQNNGV. This CDR3 has 16 amino acids. This CDR3 is CASSLETRGRHNEQFF. Full variable domain (rest looked up from reference TRBV11-2 and TRBJ2-1): EAGVAQSPRYKIIEKRQSVAFWCNPISGHATLYWYQQILGQGPKLLIQFQNNGVVDDSQLPKDRFSAERLKGVDSTLKIQPAKLEDSAVYLCASSLETRGRHNEQFFGPGTRLTVL.

The chain recombines TRBV18 with TRBJ2-3; the TCRdb D gene call, TRBD1, has no DNA to confirm it. This CDR3 has 13 residues. CDR1 and CDR2 (germline): KGHSH, LQKENI. The CDR3 region is CASSQVREDTQYF.

The CDR3 protein is CASSQIAGGTEAFF. The rearrangement joins TRBV4-2 to TRBJ1-1. Per the germline V gene, CDR1 is LGHNA and CDR2 is YNFKEQ. This CDR3 region has 14 residues.

The rearrangement links TRBV29-1 to TRBJ2-7; TCRdb outputs TRBD1, but without DNA this stays unchecked. CDR1 is SQVTM and CDR2 is ANQGSEA in the germline V gene. The CDR3 is 15 residues long. CDR3 in amino acids: CSVEDLLGFFPPGAF.

V and J are TRBV12-3 or TRBV12-4 and TRBJ1-1; the D gene TCRdb calls, TRBD1, cannot be checked with no DNA. This CDR3 has 14 residues. CDR3 amino acids: CASSSSGTGRPAFF.

This sequence joins TRBV5-1 and TRBJ2-5; TCRdb returns TRBD2, unconfirmable since there is no DNA. In germline, CDR1 is SGHRS, CDR2 YFSETQ. CDR3 size: 16 residues. CDR3 amino acids: CASSLDIAGGQETQYF.

The chain recombines TRBV6-5 with TRBJ1-2; no DNA is available, so the TRBD1 call from TCRdb remains unchecked. CDR1 is MNHEY, CDR2 SVGAGI, per germline. This CDR3 is 15 amino acids long. This chain's CDR3 is CASRSPGQTYYGYTF.

This chain connects TRBV28 to TRBJ1-2; there is no DNA to check the TCRdb D call of TRBD1. The CDR3 is made up of 15 amino acids. Germline-derived CDR1 and CDR2 are MDHEN and SYDVKM. The CDR3 protein is CASRATGTDLYGYTF.

The chain joins TRBV28 to TRBJ1-3. The CDR3 spans 14 residues. From germline, CDR1 is MDHEN and CDR2 SYDVKM. The CDR3 protein is CASSLGGSGNTIYF.

The chain links TRBV5-1 to TRBJ2-2; the D gene TCRdb calls, TRBD1, cannot be checked with no DNA. Germline V gene lookup returns CDR1 SGHRS and CDR2 YFSETQ. The length of the CDR3 is 16 residues. The chain's CDR3 is CATTGRGATNTGELFF.

The J gene is TRBJ1-1, the V gene TRBV7-2. The CDR3 has 14 amino acids. The germline CDR1 and CDR2 sequences are SGHTA and FQGNSA. The CDR3 reads CASSPAWERGYAFF. The full variable domain, with the rest looked up from reference TRBV7-2 and TRBJ1-1, is GAGVSQSPSNKVTEKGKDVELRCDPISGHTALYWYRQSLGQGLEFLIYFQGNSAPDKSGLPSDRFSAERTGGSVSTLTIQRTQQEDSAVYLCASSPAWERGYAFFGQGTRLTVV.

The rearrangement joins TRBV12-3 or TRBV12-4 to TRBJ2-1; TCRdb designates TRBD1, a call that cannot be tested without DNA. The CDR3 is made up of 14 amino acids. The CDR3 sequence is CASNQGGSYNEQFF.

The chain carries TRBV20-1 and TRBJ2-7. This CDR3 region has 14 residues. The germline V gene has CDR1 DFQATT and CDR2 SNEGSKA (reference sequence). The CDR3 here is CSARDLIGNYEQYF.

The V call is TRBV28, the J call TRBJ2-3; the D call of TRBD1 rests on TCRdb alone, since no DNA is present to check it. Germline values: CDR1 MDHEN, CDR2 SYDVKM. The CDR3 is 18 amino acids. CDR3 in amino acids: CASSPVTGLKNPGSTQYF.

The chain uses TRBV6-1 and TRBJ1-5. CDR3 length: 14 residues. Germline CDR1 reads MNHNS; CDR2 reads SASEGT. The CDR3 spells CASSPQGPHQLQHF.